Each of the 16 T cell receptor beta chains below was sequenced from the same sample in a study of blood T cell repertoires in COVID-19. Sequenced by immunoSEQ multiplex PCR; TCRdb stores in-frame clones only, minus some. This sample has 150,000 to 200,000 clones, with just over 90% found just once. Sequenced input: peripheral blood. The receptors here all came from a woman aged 55-69 years with COVID-19, enrolled during active disease.

The CDR3, as DNA: TGTGCCAGCAGCTTAGTTCAGGACCGGGACAGGGTAGGCTATGGCTACACCTTC. This translates into CASSLVQDRDRVGYGYTF. The chain employs TRBV7-2 and TRBJ1-2; 9 nucleotides match TRBD1. CDR1 and CDR2 (germline): SGHTA, FQGNSA. Unmatched junction bases numbered 13, after V lost 1 base and J lost 4 bases. The CDR3 contains 18 residues.

Only one count was recorded for this clone. The gene calls are TRBV3-1 (or the pseudogene TRBV3-2) and TRBJ2-7; D might be TRBD1 (6 bases). V dropped 2 bases and J dropped 0 bases, with 14 bases sitting between them. The CDR3 loop spans 16 amino acids. Looked up from germline, CDR1 is LGHDT and CDR2 is YNNKEL (reference sequence). The CDR3 is CASSQSRQASSYEQYF. The DNA of the CDR3 is TGTGCCAGCAGCCAAAGCCGACAGGCCTCCTCCTACGAGCAGTACTTC.

The V call is TRBV19, the J call TRBJ1-2, with 7 nucleotides matching TRBD1. The CDR3 runs 14 residues. CDR1 and CDR2 (germline): LNHDA, SQIVND (reference sequence). V shed 7 bases, J shed 7 bases, and the junction held 12 bases outside the gene matches. In nucleotides, the CDR3 is TGTGCCAGTACCACGGGAGGGGGCAATGGTGGCTACACCTTC. Residues: CASTTGGGNGGYTF.

This rearrangement joins TRBV19 to TRBJ2-3, with TRBD2 matching over 9 bases. This CDR3 is built from 15 residues. After removal of 3 bases from V and 5 bases from J, the junction contained 6 bases not matched to a gene. CDR1 is LNHDA, CDR2 SQIVND, per germline (reference sequence). For the CDR3, the DNA is TGTGCCAGTAGTATCGGCGGGGGGGCAGGAGATACGCAGTATTTT. It translates to CASSIGGGAGDTQYF.

This sequence joins TRBV4-2 and TRBJ1-1; 8 bases are shared with TRBD1. The CDR3 consists of 14 residues. Germline V CDR1 and CDR2: LGHNA, YNFKEQ. The J segment lost 4 bases and the V segment lost 4 bases, leaving 5 bases of the junction unmatched. The CDR3 DNA follows: TGTGCCAGCAGCCGTGGACAGGGAAGCACTGAAGCTTTCTTT. It is translated as CASSRGQGSTEAFF.

The V call is TRBV7-2, the J call TRBJ1-4; 8 bases are shared with TRBD1. With 3 bases clipped from V and 6 bases from J, the junction kept 3 bases outside the gene matches. CDR1 is SGHTA and CDR2 is FQGNSA in the germline V gene. The length of the CDR3 is 14 residues. Written as DNA, the CDR3 is TGTGCCAGCAGCTTCCAGGGGGCTGATGAAAAACTGTTTTTT. Its protein is CASSFQGADEKLFF.

Only one count was recorded for this clone. This chain uses TRBV6-6 with TRBJ1-2; tentatively, D is TRBD1 (6 bases). The CDR3 loop spans 12 amino acids. The germline V gene has CDR1 MNHNY and CDR2 SVGAGI (reference sequence). CDR3 region: CATGLRNYGYTF. In DNA form, the CDR3 reads TGTGCTACAGGGTTACGGAACTATGGCTACACCTTC.

V gene TRBV6-2 or TRBV6-3 combines with J gene TRBJ1-2, with 8 bases that match TRBD1. The V gene end was trimmed by 5 bases and the J gene end by 4 bases; junction bases not matched to a gene: 3. CDR3 length equals 13 residues. Germline V gene sequence: CDR1 MNHEY, CDR2 SVGEGT. The CDR3 sequence: CASSTGQGYGYTF. The DNA of the CDR3 is TGTGCCAGCAGTACTGGACAGGGCTATGGCTACACCTTC.

A single count supports this clone. Other DNA sequences in the same sample also yield this CDR3. The V call is TRBV6-5, the J call TRBJ1-2, with 8 bases aligning to TRBD1. The CDR3 extends over 12 amino acids. The V gene end was trimmed by 5 bases and the J gene end by 5 bases; junction bases not matched to a gene: 1. Germline V CDR1 and CDR2: MNHEY, SVGAGI. CDR3 amino acids: CASSRQGYGYTF. CDR3 bases: TGTGCCAGCAGTAGACAGGGGTATGGCTACACCTTC.

The chain couples TRBV7-2 to TRBJ1-3, with D possibly matching TRBD1 (5 bases). Germline V gives CDR1 SGHTA, CDR2 FQGNSA. V was cut by 3 bases and J by 1 base, with 7 bases left in between. CDR3 length: 14 amino acids. The CDR3, as DNA: TGTGCCAGCAGCTTTGGGGGGTCTGGAAACACCATATATTTT. Translated, it gives CASSFGGSGNTIYF. The entire variable domain, with the rest obtained from reference TRBV7-2 and TRBJ1-3, is as follows: GAGVSQSPSNKVTEKGKDVELRCDPISGHTALYWYRQSLGQGLEFLIYFQGNSAPDKSGLPSDRFSAERTGGSVSTLTIQRTQQEDSAVYLCASSFGGSGNTIYFGEGSWLTVV.

The chain carries TRBV11-3 and TRBJ2-2; 9 positions match TRBD2. The germline V gene encodes CDR1 SGHNT and CDR2 YENEEA. J was trimmed by 6 bases and V by 1 base; bases with no gene match: 12. This CDR3 comprises 18 residues. The CDR3 sequence: CASSLGISASGDAGELFF. DNA of the CDR3: TGTGCCAGCAGCTTAGGGATCTCGGCTAGCGGGGACGCCGGGGAGCTGTTTTTT.

J is TRBJ1-2 and V is TRBV7-9; possible D gene TRBD1, 5 bases. This CDR3 contains 14 residues. CDR1 SEHNR and CDR2 FQNEAQ come from the germline V gene (reference sequence). Trimming stripped 2 bases from V and 4 bases from J, with 11 bases between. The CDR3 loop reads CASSLSRGSYGYTF. CDR3 in DNA: TGTGCCAGCAGCTTAAGTAGGGGATCCTATGGCTACACCTTC.

The chain couples TRBV7-9 to TRBJ1-2, with 11 bases matching TRBD1. V lost 2 bases to trimming and J lost 7 bases; unmatched junction nucleotides: 6. The CDR3 consists of 15 residues. Germline CDR1 reads SEHNR; CDR2 reads FQNEAQ (reference sequence). The CDR3 DNA sequence: TGTGCCAGCAGCTTACAGGACAGGGGGCGGTTTGGCTACACCTTC. Amino acids: CASSLQDRGRFGYTF.

This clone showed up just once. The rearrangement links TRBV5-6 to TRBJ2-7, with D uncertain. This CDR3 has 13 amino acids. The V end was cut by 4 bases, the J end by 0 bases, with 8 bases between. Germline V gives CDR1 SGHDT, CDR2 YYEEEE. The CDR3 loop is CASSPESSYEQYF. The DNA for the CDR3 is TGTGCCAGCAGCCCCGAGAGCTCCTACGAGCAGTACTTC.

The V call is TRBV19, the J call TRBJ2-5; weak D call: TRBD2 (5 bases). V was cut by 1 base and J by 5 bases, with 11 bases left in between. CDR1 LNHDA and CDR2 SQIVND come from the germline V gene (reference sequence). The length of the CDR3 is 14 residues. The CDR3 is CASSIVGGLETQYF. Written as DNA, the CDR3 is TGTGCCAGTAGTATAGTCGGCGGGTTGGAGACCCAGTACTTC.

The chain combines TRBV9 with TRBJ2-2; TRBD2 matches 9 bases. Germline trimming cut 4 bases from V and 1 base from J; bases unmatched to any gene: 5. The CDR3 has 16 residues. Germline V CDR1 and CDR2: SGDLS, YYNGEE. CDR3 DNA sequence: TGTGCCAGCAGCTTCAAAGCGGGGGGGAACACCGGGGAGCTGTTTTTT. It codes for CASSFKAGGNTGELFF.